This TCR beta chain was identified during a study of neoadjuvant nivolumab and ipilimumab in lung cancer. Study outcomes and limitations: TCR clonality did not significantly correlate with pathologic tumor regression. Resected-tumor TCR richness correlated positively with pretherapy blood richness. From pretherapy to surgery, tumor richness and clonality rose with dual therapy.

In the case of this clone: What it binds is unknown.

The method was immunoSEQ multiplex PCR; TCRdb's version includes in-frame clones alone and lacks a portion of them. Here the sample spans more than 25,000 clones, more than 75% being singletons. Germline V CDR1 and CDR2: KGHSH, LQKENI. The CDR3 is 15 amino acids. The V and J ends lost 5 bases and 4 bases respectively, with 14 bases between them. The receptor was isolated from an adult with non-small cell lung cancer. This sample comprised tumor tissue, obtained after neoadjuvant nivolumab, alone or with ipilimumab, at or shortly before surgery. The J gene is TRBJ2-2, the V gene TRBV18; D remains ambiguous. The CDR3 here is CASSELKPGTGELFF. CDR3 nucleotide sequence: TGTGCCAGCTCAGAGTTAAAGCCGGGCACCGGGGAGCTGTTTTTT.